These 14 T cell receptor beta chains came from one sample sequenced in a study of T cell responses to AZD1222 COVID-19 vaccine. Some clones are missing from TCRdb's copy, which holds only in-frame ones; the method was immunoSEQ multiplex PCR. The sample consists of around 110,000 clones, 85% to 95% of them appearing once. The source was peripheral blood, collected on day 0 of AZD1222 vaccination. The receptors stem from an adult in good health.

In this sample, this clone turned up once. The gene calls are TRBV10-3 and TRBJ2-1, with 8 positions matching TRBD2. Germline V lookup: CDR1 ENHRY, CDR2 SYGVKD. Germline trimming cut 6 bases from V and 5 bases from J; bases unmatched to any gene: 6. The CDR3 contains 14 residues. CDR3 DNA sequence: TGTGCCATCAGGACCGGGACTAGGGACAATGAGCAGTTCTTC. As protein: CAIRTGTRDNEQFF.

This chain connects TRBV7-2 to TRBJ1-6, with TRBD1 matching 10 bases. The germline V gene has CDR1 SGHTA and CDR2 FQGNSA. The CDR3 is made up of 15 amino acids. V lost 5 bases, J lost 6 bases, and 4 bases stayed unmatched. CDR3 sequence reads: CASSPRTGGNSPLHF. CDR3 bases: TGTGCCAGCAGCCCCCGGACAGGGGGTAATTCACCCCTCCACTTT.

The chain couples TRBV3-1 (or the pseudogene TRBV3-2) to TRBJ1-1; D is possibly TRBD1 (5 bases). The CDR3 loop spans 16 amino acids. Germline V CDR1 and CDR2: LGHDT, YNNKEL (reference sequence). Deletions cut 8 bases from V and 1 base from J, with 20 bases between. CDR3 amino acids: CASGGRLGTPNTEAFF. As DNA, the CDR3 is TGTGCCAGCGGGGGTCGGCTCGGGACGCCGAACACTGAAGCTTTCTTT.

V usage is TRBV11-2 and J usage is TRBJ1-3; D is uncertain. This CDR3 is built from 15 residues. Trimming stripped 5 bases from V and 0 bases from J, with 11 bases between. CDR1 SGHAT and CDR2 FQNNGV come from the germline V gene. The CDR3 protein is CASSPTRFSGNTIYF. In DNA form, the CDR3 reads TGTGCCAGCAGCCCAACGAGATTCTCTGGAAACACCATATATTTT.

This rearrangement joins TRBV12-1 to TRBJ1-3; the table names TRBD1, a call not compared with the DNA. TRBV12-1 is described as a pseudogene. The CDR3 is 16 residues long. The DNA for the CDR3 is TGTGCCAGCAGCGGGGGGGACAGGGGCGCTGGAAACACCATATATTTT. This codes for CASSGGDRGAGNTIYF.

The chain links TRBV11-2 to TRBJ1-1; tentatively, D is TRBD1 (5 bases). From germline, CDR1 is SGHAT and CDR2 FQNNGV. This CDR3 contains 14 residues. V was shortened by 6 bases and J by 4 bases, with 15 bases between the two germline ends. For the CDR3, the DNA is TGTGCCAGCAGTCCTACGCAGGGACGCACTGAAGCTTTCTTT. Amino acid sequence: CASSPTQGRTEAFF.

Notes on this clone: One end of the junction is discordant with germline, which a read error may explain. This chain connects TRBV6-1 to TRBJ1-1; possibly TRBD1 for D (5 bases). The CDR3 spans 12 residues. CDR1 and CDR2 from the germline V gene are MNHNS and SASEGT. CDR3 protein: CASGDWGSEAFF. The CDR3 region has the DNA TGTGCCAGCGGTGATTGGGGCAGTGAAGCTTTCTTT.

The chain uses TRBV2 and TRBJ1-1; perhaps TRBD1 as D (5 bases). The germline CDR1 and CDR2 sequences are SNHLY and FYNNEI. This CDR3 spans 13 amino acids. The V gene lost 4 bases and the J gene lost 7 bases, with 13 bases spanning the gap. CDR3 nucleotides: TGTGCCAGCAGTGTACGGGGACGGGATGAAGCTTTCTTT. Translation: CASSVRGRDEAFF.

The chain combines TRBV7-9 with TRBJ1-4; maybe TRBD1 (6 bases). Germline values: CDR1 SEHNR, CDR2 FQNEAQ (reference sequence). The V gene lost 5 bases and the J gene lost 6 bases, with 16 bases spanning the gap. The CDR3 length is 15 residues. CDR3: CASSADLQGYEKLFF. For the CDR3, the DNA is TGTGCCAGCAGCGCTGATCTACAGGGTTATGAAAAACTGTTTTTT.

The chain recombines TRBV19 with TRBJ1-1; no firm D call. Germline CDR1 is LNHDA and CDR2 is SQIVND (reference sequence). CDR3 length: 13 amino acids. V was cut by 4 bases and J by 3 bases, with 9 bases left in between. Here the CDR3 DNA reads TGTGCCAGTAGTACGAGTATCTACACTGAAGCTTTCTTT. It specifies CASSTSIYTEAFF.

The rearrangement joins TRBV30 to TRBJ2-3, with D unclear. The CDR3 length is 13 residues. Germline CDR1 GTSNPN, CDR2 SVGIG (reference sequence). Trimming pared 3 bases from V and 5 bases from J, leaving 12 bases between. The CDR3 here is CAWRSRPLDTQYF. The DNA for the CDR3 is TGTGCCTGGAGGTCAAGACCCCTAGATACGCAGTATTTT.

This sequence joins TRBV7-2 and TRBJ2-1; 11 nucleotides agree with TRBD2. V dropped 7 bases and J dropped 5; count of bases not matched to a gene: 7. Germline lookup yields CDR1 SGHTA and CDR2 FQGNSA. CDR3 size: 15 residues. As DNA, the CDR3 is TGTGCCAGCAAAGGACTAGCGGGCCGTCACAATGAGCAGTTCTTC. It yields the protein CASKGLAGRHNEQFF.

The CDR3 sequence is CASSQDRAARSPLHF. The CDR3 DNA reads TGTGCCAGCAGCCAAGATAGGGCAGCCCGTTCACCCCTCCACTTT. This chain uses TRBV4-2 with TRBJ1-6; no clear D gene. V dropped 0 bases and J dropped 9 bases, with 12 bases sitting between them. Germline loops: CDR1 LGHNA, CDR2 YNFKEQ. The CDR3 runs 15 residues.

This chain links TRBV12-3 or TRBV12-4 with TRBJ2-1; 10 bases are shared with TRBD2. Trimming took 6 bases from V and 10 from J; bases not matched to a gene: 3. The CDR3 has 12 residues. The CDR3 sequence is CASSLAGDEQFF. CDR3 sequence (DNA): TGTGCCAGCAGCCTAGCGGGAGACGAGCAGTTCTTC.